Presented here are 18 T cell receptor beta chains from one specimen sequenced in a study of cytomegalovirus exposure and HLA in healthy donors. Data came from immunoSEQ multiplex PCR; TCRdb stores just in-frame clones and leaves some out. Counted here are 250,000 to 400,000 clones, roughly 87% occurring once; the ten biggest clones make up over 0.9%. The sample consisted of PBMCs. These receptors were collected from a man younger than 45 in good health and CMV-seronegative.

This chain connects TRBV29-1 to TRBJ2-1, with 8 bases lining up with TRBD2. With 2 bases clipped from V and 6 bases from J, the junction kept 15 bases outside the gene matches. Germline loops: CDR1 SQVTM, CDR2 ANQGSEA. The CDR3 has 17 residues. The CDR3 DNA reads TGCAGCGTTGAATCGCGGGGGGCAGGCCCGCAGGGCAATGAGCAGTTCTTC. This sequence encodes CSVESRGAGPQGNEQFF.

This chain connects TRBV11-2 to TRBJ2-1; tentatively, D is TRBD2 (6 bases). Trimming stripped 5 bases from V and 4 bases from J, with 18 bases between. Germline CDR1 and CDR2: SGHAT and FQNNGV. This CDR3 is built from 16 residues. The CDR3 loop is CASSQPGGIRYNEQFF. CDR3 nucleotides: TGTGCCAGCAGCCAACCCGGAGGGATTAGGTACAATGAGCAGTTCTTC.

This chain uses TRBV19 with TRBJ2-5, with D possibly matching TRBD1 (6 bases). The V end was cut by 3 bases, the J end by 5 bases, with 16 bases between. Germline V gives CDR1 LNHDA, CDR2 SQIVND (reference sequence). The CDR3 covers 15 residues. The CDR3 here is CASSILGQGKETQYF. The CDR3 DNA reads TGTGCCAGTAGTATTTTGGGGCAGGGGAAGGAGACCCAGTACTTC.

This chain joins TRBV5-4 and TRBJ1-2; TRBD1 aligns across 7 bases. From germline, CDR1 is SGHNT and CDR2 YYREEE (reference sequence). The CDR3 contains 15 residues. The V and J ends lost 4 bases and 4 bases, in that order; junction bases with no gene match: 10. As DNA, the CDR3 is TGTGCCAGCAGCGCTGGACAGGCGAAAAGCTATGGCTACACCTTC. It yields the protein CASSAGQAKSYGYTF.

This chain uses TRBV6-5 with TRBJ1-1; a possible D gene is TRBD1 (5 bases). The V and J ends lost 7 bases and 7 bases respectively, with 16 bases between them. CDR1 and CDR2 (germline): MNHEY, SVGAGI. The CDR3 consists of 13 residues. Written as DNA, the CDR3 is TGTGCCAGCAATCTTGCCCGGGGGGATGAAGCTTTCTTT. Translated: CASNLARGDEAFF.

The rearrangement uses TRBV9 and TRBJ1-1, with a possible D match to TRBD1 (5 bases). The CDR3 has 14 residues. V lost 7 bases, J lost 6 bases, and 19 bases lay in between. Germline CDR1 is SGDLS and CDR2 is YYNGEE. The CDR3 nucleotides read TGTGCCAGCGCACCGGGGGGGATAAGTCCTGAAGCTTTCTTT. Protein product: CASAPGGISPEAFF.

The chain's CDR3 is CASSLLRWPNEQFF. The CDR3 DNA is TGCGCCAGCAGCTTGTTGCGGTGGCCGAATGAGCAGTTCTTC. The V gene is TRBV5-1, the J gene TRBJ2-1; unclear D gene. The V and J ends lost 1 base and 7 bases respectively, with 12 bases between them. CDR3 size: 14 residues. Looked up from germline, CDR1 is SGHRS and CDR2 is YFSETQ.

The chain employs TRBV6-6 and TRBJ1-5, with 8 bases lining up with TRBD1. The CDR3 has 14 amino acids. The junction had 5 bases not matched to a gene; V was cut back by 5 bases and J by 5 bases. Germline CDR1 MNHNY, CDR2 SVGAGI (reference sequence). Here the CDR3 reads CASSNLQGDQPQHF. CDR3 bases: TGTGCCAGCAGTAATCTACAGGGGGATCAGCCCCAGCATTTT.

The chain joins TRBV29-1 to TRBJ2-2, with TRBD2 identical over 7 bases. Germline V gene data show CDR1 as SQVTM and CDR2 as ANQGSEA. V was pared by 4 bases and J by 1 base, with 3 bases of the junction left unmatched. The CDR3 consists of 14 residues. In DNA, the CDR3 is TGCAGCGTTGGGGAGGGGCTGAACACCGGGGAGCTGTTTTTT. Amino acid sequence: CSVGEGLNTGELFF.

This clone was seen once. The genes are TRBV9 and TRBJ2-1, with TRBD2 matching over 8 bases. The CDR3 spans 16 residues. Germline CDR1 and CDR2: SGDLS and YYNGEE. J lost 0 bases, V lost 4 bases, and 6 bases had no gene match. The CDR3 DNA sequence: TGTGCCAGCAGCTCACGACTAGCGATCTCCTACAATGAGCAGTTCTTC. Translation gives CASSSRLAISYNEQFF.

The chain links TRBV19 to TRBJ1-5; 11 bases are shared with TRBD1. Germline values: CDR1 LNHDA, CDR2 SQIVND (reference sequence). This CDR3 is 20 amino acids long. The V gene end was trimmed by 4 bases and the J gene end by 0 bases; junction bases not matched to a gene: 14. The CDR3 coding sequence is TGTGCCAGTAGTACGCCCTCGGACAGGGGGCTTCTCAATAGCAATCAGCCCCAGCATTTT. Amino acids: CASSTPSDRGLLNSNQPQHF.

The genes are TRBV4-2 and TRBJ2-3, with TRBD2 matching 9 bases. With 4 bases clipped from V and 2 bases from J, the junction kept 7 bases outside the gene matches. Germline CDR1 reads LGHNA; CDR2 reads YNFKEQ. This CDR3 comprises 16 residues. CDR3 DNA: TGTGCCAGCAGCCGTTTGACTAGCGGAACCACAGATACGCAGTATTTT. It is translated as CASSRLTSGTTDTQYF.

The chain employs TRBV6-1 and TRBJ1-5; 11 bases are shared with TRBD1. The trim removed 6 bases at V and 5 bases at J, leaving 6 bases unmatched. In germline, CDR1 is MNHNS, CDR2 SASEGT. This CDR3 is built from 15 residues. The CDR3 nucleotides are TGTGCCAGCAGCGCCGGGACAGGGGGGGATCAGCCCCAGCATTTT. It codes for CASSAGTGGDQPQHF.

This sequence joins TRBV7-7 and TRBJ1-2, with D possibly matching TRBD1 (6 bases). The germline V gene encodes CDR1 SSHAT and CDR2 FNYEAQ (reference sequence). The CDR3 extends over 13 amino acids. V dropped 1 base and J dropped 8 bases, with 11 bases sitting between them. This CDR3 reads CASSLVRGGGYTF. DNA for the CDR3: TGTGCCAGCAGCTTAGTCAGGGGCGGCGGCTACACCTTC.

The chain combines TRBV18 with TRBJ1-1; D call uncertain. The V end was cut by 2 bases, the J end by 1 base, with 14 bases between. Germline values: CDR1 KGHSH, CDR2 LQKENI. The CDR3 is 16 residues long. The CDR3 coding sequence is TGTGCCAGCTCACCAAGCGGGAATCTGCCGAACACTGAAGCTTTCTTT. It translates to CASSPSGNLPNTEAFF.

This chain uses TRBV10-2 with TRBJ2-7; 7 nucleotides match TRBD2. The CDR3 is made up of 16 amino acids. Trimming at V came to 2 bases and at J to 2 bases, leaving 9 bases not matched to a gene. Germline CDR1 is WSHSY and CDR2 is SAAADI. CDR3 DNA: TGCGCCAGCAGTGAGATTCTTGGCGGGGGAACCTACGAGCAGTACTTC. It codes for CASSEILGGGTYEQYF.

The chain recombines TRBV5-6 with TRBJ2-1; the match to TRBD2 covers 7 bases. V lost 5 bases and J lost 3; bases outside the gene matches: 11. Germline lookup yields CDR1 SGHDT and CDR2 YYEEEE. CDR3 length equals 16 residues. The CDR3 here is CASSNAKAGVYNEQFF. DNA of the CDR3: TGTGCCAGCAGTAACGCAAAGGCGGGGGTCTACAATGAGCAGTTCTTC.

The rearrangement links TRBV7-9 to TRBJ2-7; 12 bases align to TRBD2. CDR1 and CDR2 (germline): SEHNR, FQNEAQ (reference sequence). The junction had 7 bases not matched to a gene; V was cut back by 6 bases and J by 7 bases. The CDR3 has 14 residues. Here the CDR3 reads CASSGLAGPLEQYF. The CDR3 region has the DNA TGTGCCAGCAGTGGACTAGCGGGGCCCTTGGAGCAGTACTTC.